The rows below give T cell receptor beta chains drawn from one sample of a study of T cells expressing NK-cell markers. One entry per CDR3 protein, without DNA, is what TCRdb gives after re-calling the 5' RACE reads. The table for this sample gives some 190,000 distinct CDR3 sequences. Sequencing was done on a sample of blood T cells: a sorted CD56 or NKG2C T cell subset, CD4+ or CD8+ T cells, or bulk PBMC T cells (not recorded which). The receptor set was obtained from a man aged 18-69 years in good health. The CDR3 runs from the conserved cysteine through the conserved F or W.

14,TRBV24-1,TRBJ2-3,CATAGWSSTDTQYF
14,TRBV21-1,TRBJ1-2,CAGPGGDFHYGYTF
16,TRBV12-3/TRBV12-4,TRBJ2-1,CASSPTTSGGDNEQFF
14,TRBV3-1,TRBJ2-1,CASSPPRGVREQFF
15,TRBV13,TRBJ2-2,CASSERLARTGELFF
11,TRBV10-3,TRBJ1-1,CATRSGTEAFF
15,TRBV13,TRBJ2-2,CASSLIAGATGELFF
14,TRBV7-9,TRBJ1-1,CASSPVGLNTEAFF
15,TRBV6-4,TRBJ2-1,CASSEWLAGNNEQFF
15,TRBV20-1,TRBJ2-1,CSAYVDSHPNNEQFF
13,TRBV15,TRBJ1-6,CATSRGDNSPLHF
20,TRBV20-1,TRBJ2-3,CSARDSGLAGTGPYTDTQYF
13,TRBV7-9,TRBJ1-2,CASRTDGNYGYTF
12,TRBV5-1,TRBJ1-2,CASSLEGPGYTF
15,TRBV5-1,TRBJ1-1,CASSQGQGGNTEAFF
13,TRBV27,TRBJ2-3,CASSLQSGDTQYF
15,TRBV20-1,TRBJ2-3,CSATPGLKPTDTQYF
14,TRBV6-5,TRBJ2-2,CASSYDLPGGELFF
15,TRBV20-1,TRBJ2-3,CSALLAGARTDTQYF
15,TRBV24-1,TRBJ2-7,CATSDDQGRTYEQYF
14,TRBV2,TRBJ2-7,CASSGILGLNEQYF
15,TRBV12-3/TRBV12-4,TRBJ1-1,CASSPLNYPGTEAFF
16,TRBV7-9,TRBJ2-1,CASSYPDRDSYNEQFF
17,TRBV7-2,TRBJ2-5,CASSLALAGRYQETQYF
14,TRBV12-3/TRBV12-4,TRBJ2-3,CASSPVSLADTQYF
12,TRBV6-2/TRBV6-3,TRBJ2-2,CASSWDFTELFF
15,TRBV6-5,TRBJ1-2,CASSYTKNSNYGYTF
14,TRBV20-1,TRBJ2-3,CSTGGPGVADTQYF
15,TRBV7-6,TRBJ2-5,CASSPFTGRPETQYF
16,TRBV4-1,TRBJ1-2,CASSQDRSTASDGYTF
13,TRBV15,TRBJ1-5,CATSPGGDQPQHF
14,TRBV28,TRBJ2-3,CASSWDRATDTQYF
16,TRBV5-1,TRBJ2-3,CASSLGVLGPPDTQYF
17,TRBV14,TRBJ2-7,CASSQERAGQGVREQYF
15,TRBV27,TRBJ2-5,CASTPGLQYQETQYF
11,TRBV12-3/TRBV12-4,TRBJ1-2,CASKANYGYTF
16,TRBV6-1,TRBJ2-7,CASSDGLGTGAYEQYF
16,TRBV5-5,TRBJ2-1,CASSLVPSGDYNEQFF
14,TRBV10-1,TRBJ1-2,CASSAPTGDYGYTF
22,TRBV6-2/TRBV6-3,TRBJ2-2,CASSYSEPDSRVIGGATGELFF
16,TRBV9,TRBJ2-3,CASSISPSGVGDTQYF
12,TRBV7-3,TRBJ2-1,CASSAGDREQFF
16,TRBV12-3/TRBV12-4,TRBJ2-3,CASSLGQGPGWDTQYF
14,TRBV6-1,TRBJ1-1,CASSGGQGSTEAFF
16,TRBV27,TRBJ2-3,CASSLLAVSSTDTQYF
16,TRBV6-1,TRBJ2-1,CASSEGSGLAINEQFF
20,TRBV6-2/TRBV6-3,TRBJ2-1,CASSYSGPLQGLSSYNEQFF
15,TRBV5-1,TRBJ2-1,CASSPPTEKFNEQFF
17,TRBV10-3,TRBJ2-1,CAISEVRDSRTYNEQFF
15,TRBV11-2,TRBJ2-7,CASTPTSGGIYEQYF
15,TRBV6-1,TRBJ1-6,CASSTTGRANSPLHF
17,TRBV5-1,TRBJ2-3,CASSLAVAGSNTDTQYF
17,TRBV6-1,TRBJ2-2,CASSGTSGGLNTGELFF
17,TRBV2,TRBJ2-1,CASSDTDIAVTYNEQFF
15,TRBV25-1,TRBJ2-5,CASSEPGGPAETQYF
14,TRBV15,TRBJ2-3,CATSNYRVTDTQYF
15,TRBV2,TRBJ2-5,CASSGVRGGPKTQYF